These 13 T cell receptor beta chains came from one sample sequenced in a study of blood T cells in healthy people across ages. Next came a second PCR, run for about 6 to 11 cycles, which used a sample-barcoded 5' primer along with a J-beta primer mix. TCRdb itself ran the 5' RACE reads through MiXCR, one entry per CDR3 protein. This sample yields about 930,000 distinct CDR3 sequences, of which under 35% are seen a single time; roughly 10% belongs to the top ten. This same sample was also part of a study on T cells of mothers and their children.

Sequenced sample: blood. These TCRs come from a middle-aged woman in good health.

This clonotype came up once. A much larger clonotype is one base distant, so this may be a read error. V usage is TRBV3-1 and J usage is TRBJ2-5, with 7 positions matching TRBD1. V trimming: 4 bases; J trimming: 4 bases; junction bases outside the gene matches: 12. This CDR3 has 16 residues. Germline CDR1 is LGHDT and CDR2 is YNNKEL (reference sequence). CDR3 bases: TGTGCCAGCAGCCTCAATCGGACGACAGGGCCAGAGACCCAGTACTTC. Its protein product is CASSLNRTTGPETQYF.

This clonotype occurred a few times. V gene TRBV12-3 or TRBV12-4 combines with J gene TRBJ2-2; either TRBD1 or TRBD2 may fit D (6 bases each). There are 14 residues in the CDR3. Trimming shortened V by 6 bases and J by 4 bases, and 12 bases separated the two germline ends. CDR3 protein: CASSPGGGTGELFF. Written as DNA, the CDR3 is TGTGCCAGCAGCCCCGGGGGCGGCACCGGGGAGCTGTTTTTT.

About this clonotype: Being one base from a much bigger clone, this may be a read error. The chain has TRBV5-5 and TRBJ1-1; unclear D gene. There are 13 residues in the CDR3. From germline, CDR1 is SGHKS and CDR2 YYEKEE (reference sequence). The CDR3 spells CASSFRGDTETFF. The CDR3 nucleotides are TGTGCCAGCAGCTTTCGCGGGGATACTGAAACTTTCTTT.

Concerning this clonotype: A much larger clone sits a single nucleotide away, making a read error possible. The rearrangement joins TRBV5-6 to TRBJ2-1; tentative D call: TRBD1 (6 bases). Germline V gene sequence: CDR1 SGHDT, CDR2 YYEEEE. The CDR3 has 14 residues. CDR3 bases: TGTGCCGGCAGCTCCGGGACACTCTACAATGAGCAGTTCTTC. Translation gives CAGSSGTLYNEQFF.

This clonotype was observed at least ten times. V is TRBV6-5 and J is TRBJ2-7; 8 bases fit TRBD1. Germline V gene data show CDR1 as MNHEY and CDR2 as SVGAGI. The CDR3 consists of 16 residues. With 3 bases clipped from V and 1 base from J, the junction kept 8 bases outside the gene matches. The CDR3 coding sequence is TGTGCCAGCAGTTATCACTCGGACAGGGCTTCCTACGAGCAGTACTTC. Its protein product is CASSYHSDRASYEQYF.

At least ten counts were recorded for this clonotype. V is TRBV18 and J is TRBJ2-5; 13 bases fit TRBD2. Losses at the gene ends were 2 bases for V and 5 bases for J; bases not matched to a gene: 2. The CDR3 loop spans 15 amino acids. Germline CDR1 and CDR2: KGHSH and LQKENI. The CDR3 DNA is TGTGCCAGCTCACCAGGGACTAGCGGGGTCGAGACCCAGTACTTC. As protein: CASSPGTSGVETQYF. The full variable domain, completed using reference TRBV18 and TRBJ2-5, is NAGVMQNPRHLVRRRGQEARLRCSPMKGHSHVYWYRQLPEEGLKFMVYLQKENIIDESGMPKERFSAEFPKEGPSILRIQQVVRGDSAAYFCASSPGTSGVETQYFGPGTRLLVL.

The V gene is TRBV9, the J gene TRBJ1-2; D gene ambiguous. Germline-derived CDR1 and CDR2 are SGDLS and YYNGEE. The CDR3 has 13 residues. Trimming left V 1 base short and J 2 bases short, with 6 bases between. The CDR3: CASSVHENYGYTF. The CDR3 bases are TGTGCCAGCAGCGTACACGAGAACTATGGCTACACCTTC.

This clonotype was detected many times. V is TRBV20-1 and J is TRBJ1-1, with D possibly matching TRBD1 (6 bases). The CDR3 contains 14 residues. V was trimmed by 5 bases and J by 6 bases, leaving 19 bases between them. Germline V gene sequence: CDR1 DFQATT, CDR2 SNEGSKA (reference sequence). The chain's CDR3 is CSAPLRGRGPEAFF. CDR3 nucleotides: TGCAGTGCTCCACTCCGGGGGCGTGGGCCTGAAGCTTTCTTT.

This clonotype was found many times. The genes are TRBV24-1 and TRBJ2-7; 10 bases align to TRBD2. The CDR3 is 14 amino acids. CDR1 is KGHDR, CDR2 SFDVKD, per germline. Trimming took 8 bases from V and 3 from J; bases not matched to a gene: 6. For the CDR3, the DNA is TGTGCCACCAAACAACTAGCGGGGAACTACGAGCAGTACTTC. The encoded protein is CATKQLAGNYEQYF.

This clonotype was detected many times. The V gene is TRBV20-1, the J gene TRBJ2-3, with no clear D. Germline V lookup: CDR1 DFQATT, CDR2 SNEGSKA (reference sequence). This CDR3 spans 13 amino acids. The V and J ends lost 5 bases and 2 bases respectively, with 11 bases between them. CDR3 DNA: TGCAGTGCTGCTCAAAGACCCACAGATACGCAGTATTTT. Its protein is CSAAQRPTDTQYF.

This clonotype was observed many times. The CDR3 sequence is CASSLDPAGYEQYF. The DNA for the CDR3 is TGTGCCAGCAGCTTAGATCCAGCGGGGTACGAGCAGTACTTC. The V gene is TRBV7-2, the J gene TRBJ2-7; TRBD2 matches 7 bases. With V trimmed by 1 base and J by 4 bases, 4 bases remained unmatched. The CDR3 has 14 residues. CDR1 SGHTA and CDR2 FQGNSA come from the germline V gene.

The chain couples TRBV4-3 to TRBJ2-7, with D perhaps TRBD2 (6 bases). There are 15 residues in the CDR3. The germline V gene encodes CDR1 LGHNA and CDR2 YSLEER. V dropped 0 bases and J dropped 2 bases, with 11 bases sitting between them. The CDR3 DNA reads TGCGCCAGCAGCCAAGAGGGGACTGGCGCCTACGAGCAGTACTTC. Translated: CASSQEGTGAYEQYF.

In this sample, this clonotype turned up many times. The CDR3, as DNA: TGTGCCAGCAGCCCGGATAGGGTGCCGGGCTACGAGCAGTACTTC. As protein: CASSPDRVPGYEQYF. The rearrangement links TRBV7-2 to TRBJ2-7; no definite D call. From germline, CDR1 is SGHTA and CDR2 FQGNSA. The length of the CDR3 is 15 residues. V lost 5 bases to trimming and J lost 3 bases, with 17 bases between them. Full variable domain (outside the CDR3, taken from reference TRBV7-2 and TRBJ2-7): GAGVSQSPSNKVTEKGKDVELRCDPISGHTALYWYRQSLGQGLEFLIYFQGNSAPDKSGLPSDRFSAERTGGSVSTLTIQRTQQEDSAVYLCASSPDRVPGYEQYFGPGTRLTVT.